These 13 T cell receptor beta chains originate from one sample sequenced in a study of graft-versus-host responses after intestinal transplantation. These receptors have no known antigen. TCRdb's copy holds only in-frame clones and misses some; the assay was immunoSEQ multiplex PCR. Here the sample spans about 130,000 clones, around 90% being singletons. This specimen consisted of unstimulated CD4+ T cells sorted from spleen or lymph node cells, obtained before intestinal transplant. The source of these receptors is a human donor who received an intestinal transplant.

The rearrangement links TRBV10-3 to TRBJ1-4; a weak D match, TRBD1 (6 bases). In germline, CDR1 is ENHRY, CDR2 SYGVKD. The V end lost 3 bases, the J end lost 5 bases, and 13 bases lay between the germline ends. The length of the CDR3 is 15 residues. CDR3 sequence reads: CAISDPQGPNEKLFF. In nucleotides, the CDR3 is TGTGCCATCAGTGACCCACAGGGACCAAATGAAAAACTGTTTTTT.

The rearrangement uses TRBV7-9 and TRBJ2-7; a weak D match, TRBD2 (7 bases). This CDR3 spans 15 amino acids. V lost 0 bases and J lost 3, with 12 bases in between. From germline, CDR1 is SEHNR and CDR2 FQNEAQ (reference sequence). The CDR3 here is CASSLAGGPNYEQYF. DNA for the CDR3: TGTGCCAGCAGCTTAGCCGGGGGGCCTAACTACGAGCAGTACTTC.

This chain uses TRBV11-2 with TRBJ2-5; D may match TRBD1 or TRBD2 (5 bases each). Germline assignment: CDR1 SGHAT and CDR2 FQNNGV. The V end was cut by 1 base, the J end by 4 bases, with 13 bases between. The CDR3 sequence is 15 residues long. CDR3 sequence reads: CASSLAYRGRETQYF. DNA for the CDR3: TGTGCCAGCAGCTTAGCGTACCGGGGCCGAGAGACCCAGTACTTC.

V and J are TRBV7-9 and TRBJ2-5, with D hard to call. V was clipped by 5 bases and J by 5 bases, with 6 bases between them. The CDR3 spans 11 residues. CDR1 SEHNR and CDR2 FQNEAQ come from the germline V gene (reference sequence). The CDR3 reads CASSPDETQYF. CDR3 bases: TGTGCCAGCAGCCCTGACGAGACCCAGTACTTC.

The J gene is TRBJ2-7, the V gene TRBV11-2; D ambiguous. Germline V CDR1 and CDR2: SGHAT, FQNNGV. Trimming took 6 bases from V and 5 from J, leaving 8 bases between them. The CDR3 is made up of 11 amino acids. The CDR3 sequence is CASRAAHEQYF. CDR3 nucleotide sequence: TGTGCCAGCAGGGCCGCCCACGAGCAGTACTTC.

The gene calls are TRBV11-2 and TRBJ2-6; D is unresolved. The CDR3 has 14 amino acids. V dropped 4 bases and J dropped 0 bases, with 4 bases sitting between them. The germline gives CDR1 SGHAT, CDR2 FQNNGV. CDR3 protein: CASSSSSGANVLTF. CDR3 coding DNA: TGTGCCAGCAGCTCCAGCTCTGGGGCCAACGTCCTGACTTTC.

The CDR3 DNA sequence: TGTGCCAGCAGCCTACAGGGGTCCGAGCAGTACTTC. This gives the protein CASSLQGSEQYF. The V gene is TRBV7-9, the J gene TRBJ2-7, with 7 bases lining up with TRBD1. The CDR3 is 12 residues long. Germline CDR1 is SEHNR and CDR2 is FQNEAQ (reference sequence). With V trimmed by 5 bases and J by 6 bases, 4 bases remained unmatched.

The chain has TRBV19 and TRBJ2-1; 10 bases are a match to TRBD2. Losses at the gene ends were 3 bases for V and 6 bases for J; bases not matched to a gene: 5. Germline V CDR1 and CDR2: LNHDA, SQIVND (reference sequence). The CDR3 consists of 15 residues. CDR3 DNA sequence: TGTGCCAGTAGTATTCCTCTAGCGGGAGTCAATGAGCAGTTCTTC. Its protein is CASSIPLAGVNEQFF. Based on the CDR3 plus reference TRBV19 and TRBJ2-1, the full variable domain is DGGITQSPKYLFRKEGQNVTLSCEQNLNHDAMYWYRQDPGQGLRLIYYSQIVNDFQKGDIAEGYSVSREKKESFPLTVTSAQKNPTAFYLCASSIPLAGVNEQFFGPGTRLTVL.

The V call is TRBV9, the J call TRBJ2-5; 7 bases agree with TRBD1. V lost 7 bases, J lost 2 bases, and 14 bases stayed unmatched. This CDR3 region has 16 residues. From germline, CDR1 is SGDLS and CDR2 YYNGEE. CDR3 loop: CASGPFRTGGQETQYF. The DNA of the CDR3 is TGTGCCAGCGGCCCTTTTAGGACAGGTGGGCAAGAGACCCAGTACTTC.

V usage is TRBV4-1 and J usage is TRBJ1-5; D not resolved. The V and J ends lost 0 bases and 1 base respectively, with 10 bases between them. Germline CDR1 and CDR2: MGHRA and YSYEKL. This CDR3 is built from 16 residues. The CDR3 nucleotides read TGCGCCAGCAGCCAAGAAGGAGTTGTCAGCAATCAGCCCCAGCATTTT. As protein: CASSQEGVVSNQPQHF.

The chain uses TRBV5-1 and TRBJ1-3; no firm D call. Germline V lookup: CDR1 SGHRS, CDR2 YFSETQ. The CDR3 has 15 residues. V gave up 4 bases and J gave up 2 bases, with 13 bases separating them. The DNA of the CDR3 is TGCGCCAGCAGCCCCCCCTTCGGGCCTGGAAACACCATATATTTT. This translates into CASSPPFGPGNTIYF.

The rearrangement links TRBV7-6 to TRBJ2-7; TRBD1 aligns across 8 bases. The CDR3 loop spans 16 amino acids. From germline, CDR1 is SGHVS and CDR2 FNYEAQ. V dropped 2 bases and J dropped 3; count of bases not matched to a gene: 9. This chain's CDR3 is CASSLRSTGVLYEQYF. In nucleotides, the CDR3 is TGTGCCAGCAGCTTACGGTCGACAGGGGTGCTCTACGAGCAGTACTTC.

The chain couples TRBV6-6 to TRBJ2-7; no definite D call. The CDR3 contains 16 residues. The V gene's germline CDR1 is MNHNY and CDR2 SVGAGI (reference sequence). Trimming pared 0 bases from V and 2 bases from J, leaving 14 bases between. The CDR3 region is CASSYSGRTPPYEQYF. Written as DNA, the CDR3 is TGTGCCAGCAGTTACTCCGGTCGGACCCCACCCTACGAGCAGTACTTC.